The clone carrying this TCR beta chain has only a few counts. Antigen unknown. This sample is drawn from a study of identical twins. Findings and caveats of the study: Invariant MAIT and iNKT cells could partly confound zero-insertion analyses. Twins shared beta out-of-frame sequences in excess, but this excess was weaker.

Through template switching, a universal primer site was introduced, and the cDNA contained unique molecular identifiers. Each CDR3 protein is one row after TCRdb ran MiXCR on the 5' RACE reads. Found here are 600,000 to 850,000 distinct CDR3 sequences, roughly 18% of them singletons; the top ten hold about an eighth. The data also belong to a second study, concerning T cells expressing NK-cell markers. That study adds: Serological testing identified most of the eight sequenced donors as HCMV-seropositive and one as seronegative.

Sequencing used PBMCs. This clonotype was sampled from a woman younger than 30 in good health.

The CDR3 loop reads CASSSWTSGNTGELFF. The CDR3 bases are TGTGCCAGCTCCTCGTGGACTAGCGGAAACACCGGGGAGCTGTTTTTT. The chain combines TRBV6-1 with TRBJ2-2; 10 positions match TRBD2. With V trimmed by 8 bases and J by 2 bases, 8 bases remained unmatched. Germline CDR1 is MNHNS and CDR2 is SASEGT. There are 16 residues in the CDR3.